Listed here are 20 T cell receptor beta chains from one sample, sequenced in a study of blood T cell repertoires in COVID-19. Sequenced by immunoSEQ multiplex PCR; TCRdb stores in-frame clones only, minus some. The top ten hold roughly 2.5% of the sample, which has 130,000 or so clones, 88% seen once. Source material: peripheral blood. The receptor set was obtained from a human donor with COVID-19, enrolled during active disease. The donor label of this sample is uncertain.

The CDR3 DNA follows: TGTGCCAGCAGCGGGCAGGGGGTATCTACAGATACGCAGTATTTT. Protein product: CASSGQGVSTDTQYF. The rearrangement links TRBV11-2 to TRBJ2-3; TRBD1 agrees at 7 bases. Per the germline V gene, CDR1 is SGHAT and CDR2 is FQNNGV. CDR3 length: 15 residues. V trimming: 5 bases; J trimming: 3 bases; junction bases outside the gene matches: 8.

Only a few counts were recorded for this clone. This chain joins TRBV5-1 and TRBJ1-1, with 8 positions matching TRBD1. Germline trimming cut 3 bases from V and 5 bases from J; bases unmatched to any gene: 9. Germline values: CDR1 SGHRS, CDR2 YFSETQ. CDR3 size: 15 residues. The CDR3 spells CASSYALTGGTEAFF. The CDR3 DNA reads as TGCGCCAGCAGCTACGCCTTAACAGGGGGAACTGAAGCTTTCTTT.

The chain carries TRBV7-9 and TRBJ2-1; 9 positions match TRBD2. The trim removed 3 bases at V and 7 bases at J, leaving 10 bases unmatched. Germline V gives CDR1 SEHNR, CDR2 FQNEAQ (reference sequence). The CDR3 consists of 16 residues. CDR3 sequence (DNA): TGTGCCAGCAGCTTGGGTATAGGCGGGGGGGTAAATGAGCAGTTCTTC. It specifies CASSLGIGGGVNEQFF.

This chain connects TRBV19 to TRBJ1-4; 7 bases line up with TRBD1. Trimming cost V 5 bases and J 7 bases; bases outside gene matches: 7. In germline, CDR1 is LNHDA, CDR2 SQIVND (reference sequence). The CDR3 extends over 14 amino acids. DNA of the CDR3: TGTGCCAGTAGTCCCCGGGACAGTGGTGAAAAACTGTTTTTT. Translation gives CASSPRDSGEKLFF.

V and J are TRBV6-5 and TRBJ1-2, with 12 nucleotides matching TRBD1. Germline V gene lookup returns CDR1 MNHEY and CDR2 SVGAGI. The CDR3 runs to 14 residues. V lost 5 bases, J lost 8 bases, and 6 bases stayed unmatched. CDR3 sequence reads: CASSPGQGAGGYTF. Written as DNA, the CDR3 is TGTGCCAGCAGTCCGGGACAGGGGGCCGGAGGCTACACCTTC.

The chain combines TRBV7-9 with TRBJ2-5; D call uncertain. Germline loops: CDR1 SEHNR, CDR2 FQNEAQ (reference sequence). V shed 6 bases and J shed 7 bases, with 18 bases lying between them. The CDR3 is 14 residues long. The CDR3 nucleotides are TGTGCCAGCAGTTCAAGCAGACGACTTGCGACCCAGTACTTC. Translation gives CASSSSRRLATQYF.

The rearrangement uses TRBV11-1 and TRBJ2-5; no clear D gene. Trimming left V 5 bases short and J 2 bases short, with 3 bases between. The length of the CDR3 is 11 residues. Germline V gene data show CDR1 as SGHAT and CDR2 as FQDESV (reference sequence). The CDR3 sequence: CASSRQETQYF. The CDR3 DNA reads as TGTGCCAGCAGCCGTCAAGAGACCCAGTACTTC.

This chain's CDR3 is CSVNPIGAAETQYF. CDR3 nucleotides: TGCAGCGTTAACCCAATAGGGGCGGCGGAGACCCAGTACTTC. The chain joins TRBV29-1 to TRBJ2-5; D is possibly TRBD1 (5 bases). The ends were cut back, 5 bases at V and 5 bases at J, with 18 bases in the middle. The CDR3 has 14 amino acids. Germline CDR1 reads SQVTM; CDR2 reads ANQGSEA.

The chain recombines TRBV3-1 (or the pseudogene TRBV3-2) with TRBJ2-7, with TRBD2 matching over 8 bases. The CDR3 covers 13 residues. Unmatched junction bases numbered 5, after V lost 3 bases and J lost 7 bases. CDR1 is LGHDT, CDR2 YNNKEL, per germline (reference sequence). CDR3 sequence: CASSQGLGREQYF. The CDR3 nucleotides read TGTGCCAGCAGCCAGGGACTAGGGAGGGAGCAGTACTTC.

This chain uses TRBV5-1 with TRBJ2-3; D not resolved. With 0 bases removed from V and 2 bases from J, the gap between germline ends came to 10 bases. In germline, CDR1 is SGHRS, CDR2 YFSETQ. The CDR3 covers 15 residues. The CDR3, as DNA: TGCGCCAGCAGCTTGGACACCCCTCTCACAGATACGCAGTATTTT. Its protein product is CASSLDTPLTDTQYF.

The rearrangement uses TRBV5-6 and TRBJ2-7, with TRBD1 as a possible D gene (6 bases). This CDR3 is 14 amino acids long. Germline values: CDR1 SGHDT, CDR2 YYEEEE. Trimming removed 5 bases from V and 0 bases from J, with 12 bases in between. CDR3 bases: TGTGCCAGCAGTTCTGGGACACCCTCCTACGAGCAGTACTTC. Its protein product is CASSSGTPSYEQYF.

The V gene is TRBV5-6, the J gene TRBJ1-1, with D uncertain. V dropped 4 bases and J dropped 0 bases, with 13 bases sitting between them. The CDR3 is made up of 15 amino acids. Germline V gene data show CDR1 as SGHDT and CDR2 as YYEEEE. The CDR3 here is CASSIWRGVNTEAFF. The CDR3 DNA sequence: TGTGCCAGCAGCATCTGGCGGGGTGTGAACACTGAAGCTTTCTTT.

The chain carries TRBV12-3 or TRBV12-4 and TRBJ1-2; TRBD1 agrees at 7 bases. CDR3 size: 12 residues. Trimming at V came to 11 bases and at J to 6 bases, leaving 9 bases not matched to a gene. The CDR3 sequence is CACQQGMNGYTF. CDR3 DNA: TGTGCCTGTCAACAGGGGATGAATGGCTACACCTTC.

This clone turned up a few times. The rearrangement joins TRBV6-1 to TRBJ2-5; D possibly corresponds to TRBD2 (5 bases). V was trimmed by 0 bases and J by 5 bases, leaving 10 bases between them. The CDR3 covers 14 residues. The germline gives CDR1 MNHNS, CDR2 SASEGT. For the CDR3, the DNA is TGTGCCAGCAGTGAAGCCTCGGGGTCGGAGACCCAGTACTTC. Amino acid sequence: CASSEASGSETQYF.

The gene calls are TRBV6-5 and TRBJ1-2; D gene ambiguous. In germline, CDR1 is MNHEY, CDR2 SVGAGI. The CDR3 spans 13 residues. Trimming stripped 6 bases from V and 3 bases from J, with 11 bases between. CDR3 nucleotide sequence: TGTGCCAGCAGCCTCGGGTGGGACTATGGCTACACCTTC. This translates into CASSLGWDYGYTF.

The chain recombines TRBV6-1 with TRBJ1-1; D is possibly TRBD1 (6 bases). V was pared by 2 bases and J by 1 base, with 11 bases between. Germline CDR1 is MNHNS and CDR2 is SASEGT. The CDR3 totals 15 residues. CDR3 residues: CASSESGGQNTEAFF. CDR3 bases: TGTGCCAGCAGTGAATCCGGGGGGCAGAACACTGAAGCTTTCTTT.

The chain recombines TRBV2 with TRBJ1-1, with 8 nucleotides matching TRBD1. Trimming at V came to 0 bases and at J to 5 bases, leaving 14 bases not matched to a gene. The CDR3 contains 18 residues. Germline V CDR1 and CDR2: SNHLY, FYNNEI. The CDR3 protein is CASSEAPGTGLQRTEAFF. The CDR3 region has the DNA TGTGCCAGCAGTGAAGCGCCGGGGACAGGATTGCAGCGGACTGAAGCTTTCTTT.

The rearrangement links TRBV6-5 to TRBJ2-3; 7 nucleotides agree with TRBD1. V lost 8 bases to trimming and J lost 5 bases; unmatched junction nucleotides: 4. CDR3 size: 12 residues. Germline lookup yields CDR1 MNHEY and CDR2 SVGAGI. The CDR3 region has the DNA TGTGCCAGCGACAGGGTAGGAGATACGCAGTATTTT. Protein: CASDRVGDTQYF.

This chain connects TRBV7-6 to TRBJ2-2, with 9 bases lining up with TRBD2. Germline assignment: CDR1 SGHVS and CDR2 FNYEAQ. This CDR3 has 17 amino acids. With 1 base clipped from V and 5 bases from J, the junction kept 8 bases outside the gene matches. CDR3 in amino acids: CASSLGVAGDGTGELFF. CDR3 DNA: TGTGCCAGCAGCTTAGGGGTAGCGGGAGATGGAACCGGGGAGCTGTTTTTT. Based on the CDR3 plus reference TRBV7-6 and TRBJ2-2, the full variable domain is GAGVSQSPRYKVTKRGQDVALRCDPISGHVSLYWYRQALGQGPEFLTYFNYEAQQDKSGLPNDRFSAERPEGSISTLTIQRTEQRDSAMYRCASSLGVAGDGTGELFFGEGSRLTVL.

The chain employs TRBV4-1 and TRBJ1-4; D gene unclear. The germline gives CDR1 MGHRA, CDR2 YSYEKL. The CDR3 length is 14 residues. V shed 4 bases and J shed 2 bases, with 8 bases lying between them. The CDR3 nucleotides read TGCGCCAGCAGCCCGCGTTTGACTAATGAAAAACTGTTTTTT. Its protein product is CASSPRLTNEKLFF.